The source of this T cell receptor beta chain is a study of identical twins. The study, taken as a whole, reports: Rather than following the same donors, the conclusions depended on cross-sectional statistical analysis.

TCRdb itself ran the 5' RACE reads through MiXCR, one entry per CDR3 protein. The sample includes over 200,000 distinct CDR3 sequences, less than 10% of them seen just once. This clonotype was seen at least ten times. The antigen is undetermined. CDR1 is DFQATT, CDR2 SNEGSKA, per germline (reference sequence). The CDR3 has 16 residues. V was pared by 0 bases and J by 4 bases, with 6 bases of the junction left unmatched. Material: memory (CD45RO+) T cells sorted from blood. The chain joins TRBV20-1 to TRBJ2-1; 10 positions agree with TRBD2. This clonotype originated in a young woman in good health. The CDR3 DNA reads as TGCAGTGCTAGAGATCTAGCTAGCGGGGGTTACAATGAGCAGTTCTTC. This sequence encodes CSARDLASGGYNEQFF.